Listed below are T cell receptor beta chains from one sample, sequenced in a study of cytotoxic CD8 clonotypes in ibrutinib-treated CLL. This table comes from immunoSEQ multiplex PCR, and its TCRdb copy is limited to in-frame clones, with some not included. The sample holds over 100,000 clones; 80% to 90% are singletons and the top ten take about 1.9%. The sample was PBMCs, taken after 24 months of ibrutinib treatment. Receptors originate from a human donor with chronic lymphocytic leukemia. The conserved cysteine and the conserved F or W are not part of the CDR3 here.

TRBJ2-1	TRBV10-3	AIRDPDYNEQF
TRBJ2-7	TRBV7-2	ASRPGGQPYEQY
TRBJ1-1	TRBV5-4	ASSPQGSTEAF
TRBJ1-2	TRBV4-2	ASSQDGNPGNGYT
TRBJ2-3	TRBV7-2	ASSLFSTDTQY
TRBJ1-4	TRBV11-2	ASSPRLALSSGEKLF
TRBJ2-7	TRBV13	ASSLGTESSYEQY
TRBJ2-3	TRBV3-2	ASSQVY
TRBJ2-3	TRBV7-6	ASSRQPGLGSMGTQY
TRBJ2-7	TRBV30	AWSFKGSGRIGLAAHFFSYEQY
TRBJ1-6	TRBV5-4	ASSARQSSYNSPLH
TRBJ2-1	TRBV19	ASSEGQYNNYNEQF
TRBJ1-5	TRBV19	ASSIVSGPNQPQH
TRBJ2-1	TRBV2	ASSAGTSGHNEQF
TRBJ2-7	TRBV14	ASSLNFNSYEQY
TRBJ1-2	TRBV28	ASSSPGQGGGYGYT
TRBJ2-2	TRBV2	ASRVEGAGGELF
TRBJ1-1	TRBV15	ATSRPSWGANTEAF
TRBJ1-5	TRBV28	ASSSPQGPPNQPQH
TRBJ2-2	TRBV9	ASSVDGTSVSGELF
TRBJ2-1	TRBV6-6	ASSPPGNEQF
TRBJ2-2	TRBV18	ASSPPHRTGELF
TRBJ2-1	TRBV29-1	SVVFGLAGSDEQF
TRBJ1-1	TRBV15	ATSIRTGNTEAF
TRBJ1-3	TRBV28	ASRNTATGLGNTIY
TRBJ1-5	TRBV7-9	ASSSDGRQPQH
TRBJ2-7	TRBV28	ASSSPGLAGVPYEQY
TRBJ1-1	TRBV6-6	ASSSPEGANTEAF
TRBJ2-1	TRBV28	ASSSSVVSGHEQF